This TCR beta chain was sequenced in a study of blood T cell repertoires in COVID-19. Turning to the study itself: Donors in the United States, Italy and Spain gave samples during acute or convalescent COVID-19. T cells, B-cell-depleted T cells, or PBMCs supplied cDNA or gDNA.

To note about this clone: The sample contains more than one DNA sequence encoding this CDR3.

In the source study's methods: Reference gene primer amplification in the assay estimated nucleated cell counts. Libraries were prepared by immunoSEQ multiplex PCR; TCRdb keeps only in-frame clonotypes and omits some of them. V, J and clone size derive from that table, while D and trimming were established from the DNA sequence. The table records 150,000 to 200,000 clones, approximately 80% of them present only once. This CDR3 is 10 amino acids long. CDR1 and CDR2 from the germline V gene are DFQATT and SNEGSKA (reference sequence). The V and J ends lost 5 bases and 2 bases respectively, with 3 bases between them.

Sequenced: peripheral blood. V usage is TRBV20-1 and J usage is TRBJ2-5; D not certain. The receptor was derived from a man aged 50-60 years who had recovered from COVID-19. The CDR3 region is CSASQETQYF. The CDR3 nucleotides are TGCAGTGCTTCTCAAGAGACCCAGTACTTC.